What follows are 28 T cell receptor beta chains derived from one specimen sequenced in a study of blood T cell repertoires in COVID-19. This table comes from immunoSEQ multiplex PCR, and its TCRdb copy is limited to in-frame clones, with some not included. Of fewer than 350,000 clones listed, about four fifths are singletons. Source material: peripheral blood. These receptors originate from a woman aged 55-69 years with active or convalescent COVID-19.

The chain recombines TRBV6-2 or TRBV6-3 with TRBJ1-2; 10 positions agree with TRBD1. The length of the CDR3 is 14 residues. Germline-derived CDR1 and CDR2 are MNHEY and SVGEGT. The trim removed 5 bases at V and 4 bases at J, leaving 4 bases unmatched. The CDR3 loop is CASSPTGGSYGYTF. The DNA of the CDR3 is TGTGCCAGCAGTCCGACAGGGGGCTCCTATGGCTACACCTTC.

This clone has more than one count but fewer than ten. This chain uses TRBV14 with TRBJ1-2; 7 bases fit TRBD1. V dropped 1 base and J dropped 7; count of bases not matched to a gene: 9. The V gene's germline CDR1 is SGHDN and CDR2 FVKESK. The CDR3 totals 15 residues. The DNA for the CDR3 is TGTGCCAGCAGCCAAGCTCGAGGGACAGAGAGTGGCTACACCTTC. It yields the protein CASSQARGTESGYTF.

The V call is TRBV4-1, the J call TRBJ1-1; D unclear. The V end was cut by 1 base, the J end by 0 bases, with 18 bases between. CDR3 length: 18 residues. Germline CDR1 MGHRA, CDR2 YSYEKL. Here the CDR3 reads CASSQVRQLVIMNTEAFF. DNA for the CDR3: TGCGCCAGCAGCCAAGTGCGGCAGCTTGTCATTATGAACACTGAAGCTTTCTTT.

The V call is TRBV9, the J call TRBJ1-3; D is undetermined. The germline V gene encodes CDR1 SGDLS and CDR2 YYNGEE. V lost 0 bases and J lost 0, with 7 bases in between. The CDR3 totals 15 residues. The CDR3 DNA reads TGTGCCAGCAGCGTAGTGGCAGACTCTGGAAACACCATATATTTT. Residues: CASSVVADSGNTIYF.

This sequence joins TRBV4-2 and TRBJ1-2; TRBD1 might be the D (6 bases). CDR3 size: 15 residues. Germline V gene lookup returns CDR1 LGHNA and CDR2 YNFKEQ. V lost 4 bases and J 5 bases, leaving 17 bases between the germline ends. CDR3 amino acids: CASSRERQVLYGYTF. In DNA, the CDR3 is TGTGCCAGCAGCCGAGAGAGACAGGTGCTTTATGGCTACACCTTC.

For this clone: One base away lies a much larger clone, so this may be a sequencing read error. This chain joins TRBV7-9 and TRBJ2-2, with 9 nucleotides matching TRBD1. The ends lost 5 bases at V and 4 bases at J; junction bases unmatched: 8. There are 16 residues in the CDR3. Germline CDR1 reads SEHNR; CDR2 reads FQNEAQ (reference sequence). This CDR3 reads CASSVPGQGATGELFF. CDR3 DNA: TGTGCCAGCAGCGTACCGGGACAGGGAGCCACCGGGGAGCTGTTTTTT.

The sample holds a few counts of this clone. The chain couples TRBV6-5 to TRBJ2-7; TRBD1 agrees at 8 bases. This CDR3 has 15 residues. V was pared by 2 bases and J by 2 bases, with 5 bases of the junction left unmatched. Germline V gene data show CDR1 as MNHEY and CDR2 as SVGAGI. The DNA of the CDR3 is TGTGCCAGCAGTTACGGACAGGGCGGCACCTACGAGCAGTACTTC. Protein product: CASSYGQGGTYEQYF.

The chain joins TRBV12-5 to TRBJ2-2, with 7 bases matching TRBD1. Germline assignment: CDR1 LGHNT and CDR2 FRNRAP. This CDR3 is 17 amino acids long. The J segment lost 6 bases and the V segment lost 2 bases, leaving 12 bases of the junction unmatched. The CDR3 DNA reads as TGTGCTAGTGGTTTGCCCTCCGGGACAGAGAATCCCGGGGAGCTGTTTTTT. Its protein is CASGLPSGTENPGELFF.

CDR3 protein: CASSSLPGQPYEQYF. Written as DNA, the CDR3 is TGTGCCAGCAGCTCACTCCCGGGACAGCCCTACGAGCAGTACTTC. This chain connects TRBV7-6 to TRBJ2-7; 7 bases are shared with TRBD1. Germline-derived CDR1 and CDR2 are SGHVS and FNYEAQ. The CDR3 extends over 15 amino acids. After removal of 4 bases from V and 2 bases from J, the junction contained 8 bases not matched to a gene.

The chain uses TRBV5-1 and TRBJ2-5, with 11 positions matching TRBD2. This CDR3 has 16 residues. CDR1 and CDR2 (germline): SGHRS, YFSETQ. V was clipped by 3 bases and J by 4 bases; unmatched bases: 8. CDR3 region: CASSWGSGGAGETQYF. CDR3 nucleotides: TGCGCCAGCAGCTGGGGTAGCGGGGGGGCCGGAGAGACCCAGTACTTC.

Notes on this clone: The conserved phenylalanine or tryptophan is not found at the CDR3 terminus, so this likely reflects a read error. It is unclear where the CDR3 begins or ends on the DNA, so no DNA is shown, and the CDR3 is as TCRdb lists it. The V and J genes are TRBV5-1 and TRBJ1-2; TRBD1, the table's D call, lacks a check against the DNA. Germline CDR1 is SGHRS and CDR2 is YFSETQ. The CDR3 contains 12 residues when both ends are counted. This chain's CDR3 is CASSYDSGNPVI.

The chain couples TRBV6-2 or TRBV6-3 to TRBJ2-3; 10 bases line up with TRBD2. V trimming: 2 bases; J trimming: 0 bases; junction bases outside the gene matches: 14. The CDR3 length is 20 residues. CDR1 and CDR2 (germline): MNHEY, SVGEGT. The DNA of the CDR3 is TGTGCCAGCAGTTACCCTGTCGGCTACAGCGGGGGGGATAGCACAGATACGCAGTATTTT. Encoded protein: CASSYPVGYSGGDSTDTQYF.

This clone was observed once. This CDR3 reads CASSYPGQMNTEAFF. CDR3 bases: TGTGCCAGCAGCTATCCGGGACAAATGAACACTGAAGCTTTCTTT. The chain couples TRBV5-4 to TRBJ1-1, with D maybe TRBD1 (6 bases). Trimming left V 3 bases short and J 0 bases short, with 12 bases between. There are 15 residues in the CDR3. CDR1 is SGHNT and CDR2 is YYREEE in the germline V gene (reference sequence).

The chain joins TRBV5-1 to TRBJ2-2, with D uncertain. Trimming took off 1 base at V and 6 bases at J, with 16 bases between the two ends. Germline V gives CDR1 SGHRS, CDR2 YFSETQ. The CDR3 contains 16 residues. Here the CDR3 reads CASSLSGTYEAGELFF. As DNA, the CDR3 is TGCGCCAGCAGCTTGTCCGGCACATACGAGGCCGGGGAGCTGTTTTTT. The variable domain in full, with the rest retrieved from reference TRBV5-1 and TRBJ2-2, is KAGVTQTPRYLIKTRGQQVTLSCSPISGHRSVSWYQQTPGQGLQFLFEYFSETQRNKGNFPGRFSGRQFSNSRSEMNVSTLELGDSALYLCASSLSGTYEAGELFFGEGSRLTVL.

The gene calls are TRBV9 and TRBJ1-4; tentative D call: TRBD1 (6 bases). With 0 bases removed from V and 8 bases from J, the gap between germline ends came to 14 bases. The CDR3 consists of 15 residues. The V gene's germline CDR1 is SGDLS and CDR2 YYNGEE. The CDR3 sequence is CASSVASGEGEKLFF. The CDR3 bases are TGTGCCAGCAGCGTAGCTTCAGGGGAGGGGGAAAAACTGTTTTTT.

This clone was observed at least ten times. V gene TRBV7-3 combines with J gene TRBJ1-2, with 8 positions matching TRBD1. Germline V CDR1 and CDR2: SGHTA, FQGTGA. J lost 8 bases, V lost 3 bases, and 11 bases had no gene match. This CDR3 is 15 amino acids long. The CDR3 region is CASSLYPGQEDGYTF. Here the CDR3 DNA reads TGTGCCAGCAGCTTGTACCCGGGACAGGAGGACGGCTACACCTTC. The full variable domain, with the rest looked up from reference TRBV7-3 and TRBJ1-2, is GAGVSQTPSNKVTEKGKYVELRCDPISGHTALYWYRQSLGQGPEFLIYFQGTGAADDSGLPNDRFFAVRPEGSVSTLKIQRTERGDSAVYLCASSLYPGQEDGYTFGSGTRLTVV.

V and J are TRBV9 and TRBJ2-1; 13 bases match TRBD2. Germline V gene data show CDR1 as SGDLS and CDR2 as YYNGEE. The CDR3 runs 18 residues. The ends lost 0 bases at V and 0 bases at J; junction bases unmatched: 3. Here the CDR3 reads CASSVGLAGGYSYNEQFF. As DNA, the CDR3 is TGTGCCAGCAGCGTAGGACTAGCGGGGGGCTACTCCTACAATGAGCAGTTCTTC.

The chain is built from TRBV2 and TRBJ2-7; the match to TRBD1 covers 7 bases. Germline CDR1 reads SNHLY; CDR2 reads FYNNEI. The CDR3 sequence is 11 residues long. CDR3 protein: CACRQGYEQYF. Here the CDR3 DNA reads TGTGCTTGCCGACAGGGCTACGAGCAGTACTTC.

The rearrangement joins TRBV15 to TRBJ1-1; D may be TRBD1 (5 bases). Between the trimmed V and J ends, which lost 1 base and 1 base, there was a span of 13 bases. Per the germline V gene, CDR1 is LNHNV and CDR2 is YYDKDF (reference sequence). CDR3 size: 16 residues. The CDR3 region is CATSRGRGQGNTEAFF. The CDR3 coding sequence is TGTGCCACCAGCAGAGGTAGGGGTCAGGGGAACACTGAAGCTTTCTTT.

As regards this clone: In the same sample, other DNA sequences code for this CDR3. CDR3 protein: CASSVAPSYEQYF. Written as DNA, the CDR3 is TGTGCCAGCAGCGTAGCCCCCTCTTACGAGCAGTACTTC. This chain uses TRBV9 with TRBJ2-7; unclear D gene. Germline V CDR1 and CDR2: SGDLS, YYNGEE. The CDR3 extends over 13 amino acids. V lost 0 bases to trimming and J lost 4 bases, with 8 bases between them.

This clone was seen only a few times. The chain links TRBV12-3 or TRBV12-4 to TRBJ1-2; D is ambiguous. V shed 5 bases and J shed 4 bases, with 11 bases lying between them. This CDR3 contains 13 residues. This chain's CDR3 is CASSAAGFYGYTF. The DNA of the CDR3 is TGTGCCAGCAGTGCAGCGGGGTTCTATGGCTACACCTTC.

This clone was seen many times. CDR3 loop: CASSLASGGRDEQFF. The CDR3 coding sequence is TGCGCCAGCAGCTTGGCTAGCGGGGGGAGGGATGAGCAGTTCTTC. The J gene is TRBJ2-1, the V gene TRBV5-1; 11 bases align to TRBD2. The germline CDR1 and CDR2 sequences are SGHRS and YFSETQ. This CDR3 has 15 amino acids. The trim removed 0 bases at V and 8 bases at J, leaving 4 bases unmatched.

The chain carries TRBV27 and TRBJ1-5, with D perhaps matching TRBD1 (6 bases). The CDR3 sequence is 15 residues long. In germline, CDR1 is MNHEY, CDR2 SMNVEV (reference sequence). With 3 bases removed from V and 4 bases from J, the gap between germline ends came to 13 bases. The CDR3 region has the DNA TGTGCCAGCAGTTTTACAGGGCCCTTAAATCAGCCCCAGCATTTT. Protein: CASSFTGPLNQPQHF.

This chain connects TRBV5-1 to TRBJ1-5; perhaps TRBD1 as D (5 bases). Germline CDR1 reads SGHRS; CDR2 reads YFSETQ. V was shortened by 2 bases and J by 3 bases, with 6 bases between the two germline ends. The CDR3 covers 13 residues. The CDR3 DNA sequence: TGCGCCAGCAGCTTCAGGGACAATCAGCCCCAGCATTTT. Translating it yields CASSFRDNQPQHF.

The genes are TRBV5-1 and TRBJ2-7; a weak D match, TRBD2 (6 bases). The V end was cut by 0 bases, the J end by 5 bases, with 12 bases between. The CDR3 sequence is 14 residues long. Germline V gives CDR1 SGHRS, CDR2 YFSETQ. CDR3 sequence reads: CASSLAGGRNEQYF. The CDR3 region has the DNA TGCGCCAGCAGCTTGGCCGGGGGAAGGAACGAGCAGTACTTC.

The V gene is TRBV2, the J gene TRBJ2-1; 7 nucleotides agree with TRBD2. This CDR3 comprises 15 residues. V lost 2 bases to trimming and J lost 6 bases; unmatched junction nucleotides: 7. The germline V gene encodes CDR1 SNHLY and CDR2 FYNNEI. The DNA for the CDR3 is TGTGCCAGCAGTGAAAGCGGGGCCCTAGGCAATGAGCAGTTCTTC. As protein: CASSESGALGNEQFF.

The chain recombines TRBV4-2 with TRBJ1-4; 9 nucleotides align to TRBD1. The CDR3 is made up of 17 amino acids. CDR1 is LGHNA and CDR2 is YNFKEQ in the germline V gene. The junction had 11 bases not matched to a gene; V was cut back by 1 base and J by 8 bases. DNA of the CDR3: TGTGCCAGCAGCCAAGGTCCCCTGGACAGGGGTGGGGAAAAACTGTTTTTT. The encoded protein is CASSQGPLDRGGEKLFF.

This chain joins TRBV2 and TRBJ1-2; D gene uncertain. The V gene lost 2 bases and the J gene lost 6 bases, with 10 bases spanning the gap. The CDR3 is made up of 13 amino acids. Germline V CDR1 and CDR2: SNHLY, FYNNEI. The CDR3 spells CASSEPSGDGYTF. The CDR3 DNA is TGTGCCAGCAGTGAACCGTCGGGAGATGGCTACACCTTC.